One and the same sample provided the 5 T cell receptor beta chains below, sequenced in a study of breast tumors, draining lymph nodes, adjacent tissues. One entry per CDR3 protein, called by TCRdb with MiXCR from the multiplex PCR reads. Altogether approximately 13,000 distinct CDR3 sequences are present, under 80% being singletons, with the ten largest covering roughly 45%. The specimen sequenced was tumor-adjacent breast tissue. The receptors were sampled from a female donor with breast cancer. Some clones in this sample may be carry-over from other donors' samples.

V and J are TRBV4-1 and TRBJ2-3, with no clear D. The germline V and J ends were trimmed by 0 bases and 5 bases, with 12 bases remaining between them. The CDR3 is made up of 15 amino acids. Germline lookup yields CDR1 MGHRA and CDR2 YSYEKL. CDR3 sequence (DNA): TGCGCCAGCAGCCAAGAGGCGAGCGATGGAGATACGCAGTATTTT. It is translated as CASSQEASDGDTQYF.

The chain uses TRBV19 and TRBJ1-2, with no clear D. Germline CDR1 LNHDA, CDR2 SQIVND (reference sequence). This CDR3 region has 13 residues. V was trimmed by 3 bases and J by 8 bases, leaving 13 bases between them. CDR3 amino acids: CASSMGSSIGYTF. As DNA, the CDR3 is TGTGCCAGTAGTATGGGCAGTTCGATCGGCTACACCTTC.

The chain joins TRBV9 to TRBJ2-7; 13 bases are a match to TRBD2. This CDR3 is built from 17 residues. Germline-derived CDR1 and CDR2 are SGDLS and YYNGEE. After removal of 1 base from V and 4 bases from J, the junction contained 8 bases not matched to a gene. The CDR3 here is CASSVWLTSGRKYEQYF. The CDR3 nucleotides read TGTGCCAGCAGCGTATGGCTGACTAGCGGGAGGAAATACGAGCAGTACTTC. Filled out from reference TRBV9 and TRBJ2-7, the complete variable domain reads DSGVTQTPKHLITATGQRVTLRCSPRSGDLSVYWYQQSLDQGLQFLIQYYNGEERAKGNILERFSAQQFPDLHSELNLSSLELGDSALYFCASSVWLTSGRKYEQYFGPGTRLTVT.

DNA of the CDR3: TGTGCCAGCAGCCAAAAAACTCGGGACAGGGGGGACGAGCAGTACTTC. Its translation: CASSQKTRDRGDEQYF. The chain uses TRBV14 and TRBJ2-7; the match to TRBD1 covers 11 bases. Germline V CDR1 and CDR2: SGHDN, FVKESK. The J segment lost 5 bases and the V segment lost 2 bases, leaving 8 bases of the junction unmatched. CDR3 length: 16 amino acids.

The rearrangement links TRBV2 to TRBJ2-7, with TRBD2 matching 8 bases. The CDR3 extends over 14 amino acids. After removal of 6 bases from V and 5 bases from J, the junction contained 9 bases not matched to a gene. Per germline, CDR1 SNHLY and CDR2 FYNNEI. The CDR3 is CASRSAGAVDEQYF. CDR3 nucleotide sequence: TGTGCCAGCAGGTCAGCGGGAGCTGTGGACGAGCAGTACTTC. The full variable domain, in which reference TRBV2 and TRBJ2-7 provide the parts outside the CDR3, is EPEVTQTPSHQVTQMGQEVILRCVPISNHLYFYWYRQILGQKVEFLVSFYNNEISEKSEIFDDQFSVERPDGSNFTLKIRSTKLEDSAMYFCASRSAGAVDEQYFGPGTRLTVT.